This is a list of T cell receptor beta chains from one sample in a study of CD8 T cells in Susac syndrome. MiXCR, run by TCRdb on the immunoSEQ multiplex PCR reads, gives a single entry per CDR3 protein. This sample has more than 95,000 distinct CDR3 sequences, with approximately 95% found just once. The sequencing sample was made of CD8+ T cells from PBMCs. Every receptor here comes from a human donor with multiple sclerosis. CDR3s leave out the opening cysteine and the closing phenylalanine or tryptophan. A clone size is listed for some rows: how often the clone was seen (once, few, many), or a class if it is expanded.

clone size: NA
V gene: TRBV27
J gene: TRBJ1-2
CDR3 protein: ASSLSRGGYGYT

clone size: NA
V gene: TRBV9
J gene: TRBJ2-3
CDR3 protein: ASSASGYTDTQY

clone size: NA
V gene: TRBV9
J gene: TRBJ2-7
CDR3 protein: ASSATGSNEQY

clone size: NA
V gene: TRBV12-3/TRBV12-4
J gene: TRBJ2-7
CDR3 protein: ATRAASSYEQY

clone size: NA
V gene: TRBV15
J gene: TRBJ2-3
CDR3 protein: ATSREDFTDTQY

clone size: NA
V gene: TRBV29-1
J gene: TRBJ1-1
CDR3 protein: SVDEGNTEAF

clone size: NA
V gene: TRBV16
J gene: TRBJ2-7
CDR3 protein: ASSHSGTGEQY

clone size: NA
V gene: TRBV30
J gene: TRBJ2-5
CDR3 protein: AWSVRGLRETQY

clone size: NA
V gene: TRBV20-1
J gene: TRBJ1-6
CDR3 protein: SASGGPYNSPLH

clone size: once
V gene: TRBV24-1
J gene: TRBJ2-2
CDR3 protein: ATSDPDRGLTGELF

clone size: NA
V gene: TRBV7-6
J gene: TRBJ2-7
CDR3 protein: ASSGTGTAAYEQY

clone size: NA
V gene: TRBV9
J gene: TRBJ2-3
CDR3 protein: ASEASDRNTQY

clone size: few
V gene: TRBV27
J gene: TRBJ1-2
CDR3 protein: ASSLSPGNYGYT

clone size: NA
V gene: TRBV7-9
J gene: TRBJ1-1
CDR3 protein: ASSPDGVNTEAF

clone size: NA
V gene: TRBV25-1
J gene: TRBJ2-5
CDR3 protein: ASSANPRTNQTQY

clone size: NA
V gene: TRBV19
J gene: TRBJ2-7
CDR3 protein: ASSPGQTLSYEQY

clone size: once
V gene: TRBV7-9
J gene: TRBJ1-1
CDR3 protein: ASSPGPPDLRLNTEAF

clone size: NA
V gene: TRBV5-6
J gene: TRBJ2-2
CDR3 protein: ASSLEGGGELF

clone size: NA
V gene: TRBV10-3
J gene: TRBJ2-2
CDR3 protein: AISVAGRTGELF

clone size: NA
V gene: TRBV10-3
J gene: TRBJ1-2
CDR3 protein: AISESHREGYGYT

clone size: NA
V gene: TRBV6-6
J gene: TRBJ2-7
CDR3 protein: ATSGLAGEQY

clone size: NA
V gene: TRBV27
J gene: TRBJ2-3
CDR3 protein: ASSLGLAGLTDTQY

clone size: NA
V gene: TRBV29-1
J gene: TRBJ1-1
CDR3 protein: SVTNRGRTEAF

clone size: NA
V gene: TRBV9
J gene: TRBJ2-1
CDR3 protein: ASSARLAAYNEQF